This entry features one TCR beta chain sequence. CDR3 length: 14 residues. V shed 1 base and J 7 bases; nucleotides not matched to a gene: 3. In germline, CDR1 is SGHRS, CDR2 YFSETQ. These data come from a study of blood T cell repertoires in COVID-19. At the level of the study: Sources were T cells, B-cell-depleted T cells, or PBMCs; the material itself was cDNA or gDNA.

Under the authors' procedure: The assay estimated nucleated cells by amplifying reference gene primers. Generated by immunoSEQ multiplex PCR, the TCRdb table keeps only in-frame clones and is missing some. The V and J calls and clone size are taken from that table; D and trimming were inferred from the DNA. The sample has approximately 97,000 clones; about 91% are singletons. This receptor was identified in a man aged 18 to 29 with acute or convalescent COVID-19. The specimen was peripheral blood. This rearrangement joins TRBV5-1 to TRBJ2-1; TRBD2 agrees at 9 bases. The CDR3 sequence: CASSLPSGNNEQFF. The CDR3 nucleotides read TGCGCCAGCAGCTTGCCTAGCGGGAATAATGAGCAGTTCTTC.